The clone carrying this TCR beta chain was seen a handful of times. What it recognizes is unknown. Time point reported: blood at routine non-recurrence follow-up after resection. Sequencing was performed on whole RNA extracted from tumor and nontumor lung tissue, or from frozen PBMC, and the material was left unsorted. The entry originates in a study of spatial heterogeneity in lung cancer. Study at large: Follow-up PBMC samples were sequenced when available, at a median of around 2 years after resection. Compared with alpha-chain sequences, beta-chain sequences were consistently detected in greater numbers.

TCRdb independently ran MiXCR on the 5' RACE reads; one entry per CDR3 protein. The sample includes tens of thousands of distinct CDR3 sequences, under 8% of them seen just once. Germline V lookup: CDR1 SGHTA, CDR2 FQGNSA. Trimming cost V 6 bases and J 7 bases, with 12 bases left between them. The length of the CDR3 is 12 residues. Findings of the study overall: The appearance of ubiquitous expanded tumor TCRs in blood was greater at resection than follow-up.

The chain carries TRBV7-2 and TRBJ2-5, with a weak D call TRBD1 (5 bases). The source of this sequence is a female donor with early-stage non-small cell lung cancer. The source material was PBMCs, sampled at follow-up. The CDR3 DNA reads TGTGCCAGCAGTATTCCTCAGGGGACCCAGTACTTC. It translates to CASSIPQGTQYF.